This T cell receptor beta chain comes out of a study of CD8 T cells in Susac syndrome. The sequenced target, TCR beta, came from blood CD8+ and CD4+ T cells. The TEMRA cells underwent FACS enrichment, while the CD8+ and CD4+ T cells underwent negative isolation. Roughly 0.45 to 1 ug RNA was reverse transcribed with random hexamers. By means of immunoSEQ multiplex PCR, TCR beta CDR3 spanning 54 Vbeta and 13 Jbeta underwent amplification. TCRdb ran MiXCR on the immunoSEQ multiplex PCR reads and lists one entry per CDR3 protein. The profile shows about 250,000 distinct CDR3 sequences, roughly 95% of them singletons. The CDR3 covers 13 residues. V was cut by 8 bases and J by 4 bases, with 14 bases left in between. Regarding the study as a whole: In its TCR sequencing and HLA analysis, the study acknowledged that the number of individuals was relatively small.

A note on this clonotype: The antigen remains undetermined.

The V and J genes are TRBV12-3 or TRBV12-4 and TRBJ1-2; a weak D match, TRBD1 (5 bases). Sequencing was carried out using CD4+ T cells from PBMCs. The receptor comes from a human donor with multiple sclerosis. The CDR3 nucleotides are TGTGCCAGCCACCGGCTGGGGCCCTATGGCTACACCTTC. Its translation: CASHRLGPYGYTF.